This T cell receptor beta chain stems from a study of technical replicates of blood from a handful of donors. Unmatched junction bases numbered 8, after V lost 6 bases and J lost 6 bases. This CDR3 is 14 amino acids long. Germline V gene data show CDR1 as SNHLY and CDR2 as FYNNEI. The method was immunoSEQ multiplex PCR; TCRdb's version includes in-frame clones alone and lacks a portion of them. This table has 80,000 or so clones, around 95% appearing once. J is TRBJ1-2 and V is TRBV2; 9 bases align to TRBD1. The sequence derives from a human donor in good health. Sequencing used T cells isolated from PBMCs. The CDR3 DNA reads TGTGCCAGCAGCTCCAGACAGGGGGTAAATGGCTACACCTTC. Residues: CASSSRQGVNGYTF.